These T cell receptor beta chains were read from a single sample in a study of cytomegalovirus exposure and HLA in healthy donors. Sequencing was performed with immunoSEQ multiplex PCR; in TCRdb, only in-frame clones are kept and a portion is missing. Of around 180,000 clones in the sample, about 86% were seen once. The sequenced material came from PBMCs. The receptors were gathered from a woman between 18 and 30 years old in good health and CMV-seropositive. Both conserved end residues are part of each CDR3. D genes are given only for firm matches. Clone size is not always given. Where it is, it says once, few, many or a class for expanded clones.

TRBD2 - TRBJ2-3 TRBV5-6 CASSLFLAGGDTQYF TGTGCCAGCAGCTTGTTCTTAGCGGGGGGAGATACGCAGTATTTT
- - TRBJ2-3 TRBV4-1 CASSQVGTGLTDTQYF TGCGCCAGCAGCCAAGTCGGAACAGGGCTCACAGATACGCAGTATTTT
TRBD1 once TRBJ1-1 TRBV2 CASTRDRDTEAFF TGTGCCAGCACCAGGGACAGGGATACTGAAGCTTTCTTT
- - TRBJ1-2 TRBV7-3 CASSQTGTTEGYTF TGTGCCAGCAGCCAAACGGGGACAACCGAAGGCTACACCTTC
TRBD2 - TRBJ2-6 TRBV5-1 CASSLAGLAGPGANGLTF TGCGCCAGCAGCTTGGCCGGACTAGCGGGGCCTGGGGCCAACGGCCTGACTTTC
TRBD2 few TRBJ2-1 TRBV6-4 CASSEDGGGPYNEQFF TGTGCCAGCAGTGAGGACGGCGGGGGTCCCTACAATGAGCAGTTCTTC
TRBD1 - TRBJ1-2 TRBV5-5 CASSFVPGQGSRGYTF TGTGCCAGCAGCTTTGTACCGGGACAGGGTAGTCGGGGCTACACCTTC
- - TRBJ1-2 TRBV28 CASAGAQYTF TGTGCCAGCGCGGGGGCCCAGTACACCTTC
TRBD1 - TRBJ2-3 TRBV7-9 CASSLVTGGTDTQYF TGTGCCAGCAGCTTAGTCACAGGGGGGACAGATACGCAGTATTTT
- - TRBJ1-1 TRBV15 CATTSAGMKAFF TGTGCCACTACCTCCGCAGGTATGAAAGCTTTCTTT
- - TRBJ1-1 TRBV19 CASSQHENTEAFF TGTGCCAGTAGTCAACACGAGAACACTGAAGCTTTCTTT
TRBD1 - TRBJ1-3 TRBV7-9 CASSAGGFGNTIYF TGTGCCAGCAGCGCAGGGGGCTTTGGAAACACCATATATTTT
- - TRBJ2-2 TRBV5-1 CASSESGNTGELFF TGCGCCAGCAGCGAATCGGGGAACACCGGGGAGCTGTTTTTT
- - TRBJ2-3 TRBV7-6 CASSLLRAGSTDTQYF TGTGCCAGCAGCTTATTGCGGGCTGGGAGCACAGATACGCAGTATTTT
- few TRBJ2-7 TRBV6-1 CASSEAADTLGEQYF TGTGCCAGCAGTGAAGCTGCGGACACCTTGGGGGAGCAGTACTTC
- once TRBJ2-5 TRBV7-2 CASSQSYSGLPTKLYF TGTGCCAGCAGCCAGAGTTATTCGGGACTCCCTACTAAACTGTACTTC
TRBD1 once TRBJ1-2 TRBV5-1 CASSLGPGQLDNYGYTF TGCGCCAGCAGCTTGGGTCCGGGACAGCTAGATAACTATGGCTACACCTTC